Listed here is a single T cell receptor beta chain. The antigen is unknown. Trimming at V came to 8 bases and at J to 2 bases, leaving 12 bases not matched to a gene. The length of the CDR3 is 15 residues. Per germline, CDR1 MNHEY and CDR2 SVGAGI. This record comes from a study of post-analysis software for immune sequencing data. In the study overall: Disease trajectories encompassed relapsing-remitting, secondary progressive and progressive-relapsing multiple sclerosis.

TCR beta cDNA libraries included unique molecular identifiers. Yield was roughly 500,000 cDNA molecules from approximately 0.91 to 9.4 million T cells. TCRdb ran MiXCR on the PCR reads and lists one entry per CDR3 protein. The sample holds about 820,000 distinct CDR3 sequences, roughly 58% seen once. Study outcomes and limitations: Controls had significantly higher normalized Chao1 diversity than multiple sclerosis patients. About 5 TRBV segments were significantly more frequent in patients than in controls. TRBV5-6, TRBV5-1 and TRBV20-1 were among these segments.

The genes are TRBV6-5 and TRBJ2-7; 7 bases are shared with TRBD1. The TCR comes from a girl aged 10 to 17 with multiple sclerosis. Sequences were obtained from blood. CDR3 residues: CASRDPAGGPYEQYF. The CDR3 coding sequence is TGTGCCAGCCGAGACCCGGCAGGGGGTCCCTACGAGCAGTACTTC.